The 27 T cell receptor beta chains below come from one sample, sequenced in a study of cytomegalovirus exposure and HLA in healthy donors. PCR amplification relied on 60 Vbeta primers (plus 13 Jbeta primers). TCRdb keeps only in-frame clones here, not all; method: immunoSEQ multiplex PCR. Of 150,000 to 200,000 clones listed, roughly four fifths are singletons. The sequenced sample consisted of PBMCs. Source of these receptors: a man between 50 and 59 years old in good health and CMV-seronegative.

This chain links TRBV18 with TRBJ1-2; D call uncertain. Deletions cut 2 bases from V and 6 bases from J, with 10 bases between. In germline, CDR1 is KGHSH, CDR2 LQKENI. The CDR3 spans 13 residues. CDR3 nucleotide sequence: TGTGCCAGCTCACCAGAGGGAATGAATGGCTACACCTTC. This codes for CASSPEGMNGYTF. The full variable domain, its missing parts supplied by reference TRBV18 and TRBJ1-2, is NAGVMQNPRHLVRRRGQEARLRCSPMKGHSHVYWYRQLPEEGLKFMVYLQKENIIDESGMPKERFSAEFPKEGPSILRIQQVVRGDSAAYFCASSPEGMNGYTFGSGTRLTVV.

The table lists this clone with a few counts. V and J are TRBV7-2 and TRBJ2-7; 8 nucleotides line up with TRBD2. V shed 5 bases and J 2 bases; nucleotides not matched to a gene: 8. Germline CDR1 SGHTA, CDR2 FQGNSA. CDR3 length equals 15 residues. The CDR3 DNA follows: TGTGCCAGCAGCACGGAGGGACTAGGCGCCTACGAGCAGTACTTC. This sequence encodes CASSTEGLGAYEQYF.

The CDR3 region is CASSVNAGASATEAFF. CDR3 nucleotide sequence: TGTGCCAGCAGCGTAAACGCGGGGGCGAGTGCCACTGAAGCTTTCTTT. This chain links TRBV9 with TRBJ1-1; possible D gene TRBD1, 6 bases. Trimming removed 1 base from V and 4 bases from J, with 17 bases in between. This CDR3 is built from 16 residues. In germline, CDR1 is SGDLS, CDR2 YYNGEE.

The chain links TRBV7-6 to TRBJ2-5; 12 positions match TRBD2. The V and J ends lost 2 bases and 4 bases, in that order; junction bases with no gene match: 5. Germline loops: CDR1 SGHVS, CDR2 FNYEAQ. CDR3 length: 16 residues. In DNA form, the CDR3 reads TGTGCCAGCAGCTTACGGGCTAGCGGGGGGGCAGAGACCCAGTACTTC. Its translation: CASSLRASGGAETQYF.

This sequence joins TRBV5-5 and TRBJ1-1; 9 bases match TRBD1. The CDR3 sequence is 16 residues long. The germline gives CDR1 SGHKS, CDR2 YYEKEE (reference sequence). V dropped 4 bases and J dropped 4; count of bases not matched to a gene: 11. CDR3: CASSQGQGLPSTEAFF. CDR3 nucleotides: TGTGCCAGCAGCCAGGGACAGGGTCTCCCCTCCACTGAAGCTTTCTTT.

The rearrangement uses TRBV7-3 and TRBJ2-4; TRBD1 matches 7 bases. The V gene end was trimmed by 10 bases and the J gene end by 0 bases; junction bases not matched to a gene: 9. Germline CDR1 reads SGHTA; CDR2 reads FQGTGA. The CDR3 has 15 residues. In DNA form, the CDR3 reads TGTGCCACCAACCAGGGGGTACAAGCCAAAAACATTCAGTACTTC. It codes for CATNQGVQAKNIQYF.

This clone has only one observation. This sequence joins TRBV6-5 and TRBJ1-2; D perhaps matches TRBD1 (6 bases). Deletions cut 3 bases from V and 4 bases from J, with 12 bases between. In germline, CDR1 is MNHEY, CDR2 SVGAGI. The CDR3 covers 14 residues. CDR3 residues: CASSYLDSLYGYTF. The CDR3 DNA reads as TGTGCCAGCAGTTATCTGGACAGCCTCTATGGCTACACCTTC.

The chain has TRBV4-3 and TRBJ1-4; D unresolved. The V end was cut by 1 base, the J end by 0 bases, with 9 bases between. CDR1 and CDR2 from the germline V gene are LGHNA and YSLEER. The CDR3 is 16 residues long. The CDR3 spells CASSQGVTTTNEKLFF. The CDR3, as DNA: TGCGCCAGCAGCCAAGGGGTGACAACAACTAATGAAAAACTGTTTTTT.

This clone has only a few counts. The chain recombines TRBV11-2 with TRBJ2-5; TRBD2 matches at 9 bases. The trim removed 4 bases at V and 4 bases at J, leaving 7 bases unmatched. Germline V gene sequence: CDR1 SGHAT, CDR2 FQNNGV. The CDR3 runs 15 residues. CDR3 nucleotides: TGTGCCAGCAGCTCCAGGCGGGGGGGCGGAGAGACCCAGTACTTC. Translated, it gives CASSSRRGGGETQYF.

The rearrangement links TRBV27 to TRBJ1-6; TRBD1 matches 7 bases. V trimming: 4 bases; J trimming: 7 bases; junction bases outside the gene matches: 7. CDR1 and CDR2 (germline): MNHEY, SMNVEV (reference sequence). The CDR3 totals 15 residues. CDR3 loop: CASSSLYRGNSPLHF. CDR3 DNA: TGTGCCAGCAGTTCCCTTTACAGGGGAAATTCACCCCTCCACTTT.

J is TRBJ2-7 and V is TRBV18; TRBD1 is a possible D gene (6 bases). Trimming pared 3 bases from V and 4 bases from J, leaving 7 bases between. Germline assignment: CDR1 KGHSH and CDR2 LQKENI. This CDR3 comprises 12 residues. CDR3: CASSPGQYEQYF. For the CDR3, the DNA is TGTGCCAGCTCACCCGGACAGTACGAGCAGTACTTC.

This chain connects TRBV15 to TRBJ2-3, with D uncertain. The V end was cut by 9 bases, the J end by 3 bases, with 16 bases between. The CDR3 spans 14 residues. Germline CDR1 reads LNHNV; CDR2 reads YYDKDF (reference sequence). In nucleotides, the CDR3 is TGTGCCACTTCAGCGCCCTCGAAGACAGATACGCAGTATTTT. Amino acids: CATSAPSKTDTQYF. Variable domain in full (rest from reference TRBV15 and TRBJ2-3): DAMVIQNPRYQVTQFGKPVTLSCSQTLNHNVMYWYQQKSSQAPKLLFHYYDKDFNNEADTPDNFQSRRPNTSFCFLDIRSPGLGDTAMYLCATSAPSKTDTQYFGPGTRLTVL.

This clone appeared once. The chain joins TRBV4-1 to TRBJ1-4; D is unclear. Trimming took off 2 bases at V and 0 bases at J, with 7 bases between the two ends. CDR1 MGHRA and CDR2 YSYEKL come from the germline V gene. The CDR3 runs to 15 residues. The CDR3 reads CASSQPGTTNEKLFF. The CDR3, as DNA: TGCGCCAGCAGCCAACCCGGGACAACTAATGAAAAACTGTTTTTT.

The chain carries TRBV6-6 and TRBJ2-2; TRBD2 matches at 9 bases. The CDR3 extends over 16 amino acids. The germline V gene has CDR1 MNHNY and CDR2 SVGAGI (reference sequence). Trimming removed 3 bases from V and 5 bases from J; junction bases left unmatched: 7. CDR3 in DNA: TGTGCCAGCAGTTATACTGCGGGAGGGGGAACCGGGGAGCTGTTTTTT. The encoded protein is CASSYTAGGGTGELFF.

The chain recombines TRBV5-5 with TRBJ1-4; 7 bases are a match to TRBD1. This CDR3 has 14 residues. Losses at the gene ends were 6 bases for V and 6 bases for J; bases not matched to a gene: 8. The V gene's germline CDR1 is SGHKS and CDR2 YYEKEE (reference sequence). As DNA, the CDR3 is TGTGCCAGCACTTCCGGGACAGTGGATGAAAAACTGTTTTTT. Encoded protein: CASTSGTVDEKLFF.

J is TRBJ2-7 and V is TRBV18; TRBD1 matches at 9 bases. Germline-derived CDR1 and CDR2 are KGHSH and LQKENI. Unmatched junction bases numbered 8, after V lost 6 bases and J lost 5 bases. The CDR3 contains 14 residues. In DNA, the CDR3 is TGTGCCAGCTCGAAGGGACAGGGTGTCAACGAGCAGTACTTC. This encodes CASSKGQGVNEQYF.

The chain has TRBV19 and TRBJ2-7; D not resolved. CDR1 and CDR2 from the germline V gene are LNHDA and SQIVND (reference sequence). The CDR3 is 16 amino acids. Trimming pared 5 bases from V and 0 bases from J, leaving 17 bases between. The CDR3 region has the DNA TGTGCCAGTAGTCCGCAACTAACGTATACCTCCTACGAGCAGTACTTC. It translates to CASSPQLTYTSYEQYF.

The V call is TRBV6-6, the J call TRBJ2-2; 7 bases are a match to TRBD2. Trimming cost V 5 bases and J 5 bases; bases outside gene matches: 11. This CDR3 contains 16 residues. CDR1 is MNHNY and CDR2 is SVGAGI in the germline V gene (reference sequence). CDR3 bases: TGTGCCAGCAGTACCCGGGAGGCGCAGGAAACCGGGGAGCTGTTTTTT. It is translated as CASSTREAQETGELFF.

This rearrangement joins TRBV18 to TRBJ1-4; D is possibly TRBD1 (6 bases). V was pared by 3 bases and J by 5 bases, with 13 bases between. The germline gives CDR1 KGHSH, CDR2 LQKENI. The CDR3 totals 15 residues. The CDR3 nucleotides are TGTGCCAGCTCACCGAGGACAGAAATAAATGAAAAACTGTTTTTT. This translates into CASSPRTEINEKLFF.

This clone was detected a few times. The V and J genes are TRBV28 and TRBJ2-4; 11 bases align to TRBD2. The V gene's germline CDR1 is MDHEN and CDR2 SYDVKM. V lost 8 bases to trimming and J lost 0 bases; unmatched junction nucleotides: 3. The CDR3 is 15 residues long. This CDR3 is CASGGLAGAKNIQYF. The CDR3 DNA is TGTGCCAGCGGAGGACTAGCGGGAGCCAAAAACATTCAGTACTTC.

The chain uses TRBV6-5 and TRBJ2-7; TRBD1 aligns across 7 bases. J lost 0 bases, V lost 10 bases, and 9 bases had no gene match. The CDR3 is made up of 14 amino acids. From germline, CDR1 is MNHEY and CDR2 SVGAGI. In DNA form, the CDR3 reads TGTGCCACTGTAGGGACAGCGTACTCCTACGAGCAGTACTTC. Translated: CATVGTAYSYEQYF.

The chain is built from TRBV5-1 and TRBJ2-7; a possible D gene is TRBD2 (5 bases). The V gene lost 4 bases and the J gene lost 3 bases, with 20 bases spanning the gap. The CDR3 length is 16 residues. Germline CDR1 and CDR2: SGHRS and YFSETQ. This CDR3 is CASSTLPPDGGYEQYF. The CDR3 region has the DNA TGCGCCAGCAGCACATTACCCCCGGACGGAGGCTACGAGCAGTACTTC.

The rearrangement joins TRBV7-6 to TRBJ2-2, with D tentatively TRBD1 (6 bases). Germline values: CDR1 SGHVS, CDR2 FNYEAQ. The germline V and J ends were trimmed by 5 bases and 4 bases, with 17 bases remaining between them. This CDR3 is built from 16 residues. CDR3 bases: TGTGCCAGCAGCGTACAGGGCCGCCTGATCACCGGGGAGCTGTTTTTT. Protein product: CASSVQGRLITGELFF.

The V call is TRBV18, the J call TRBJ1-5; 9 bases are a match to TRBD1. The CDR3 length is 17 residues. From germline, CDR1 is KGHSH and CDR2 LQKENI. The trim removed 0 bases at V and 0 bases at J, leaving 3 bases unmatched. CDR3 nucleotides: TGTGCCAGCTCACCACCGGGACAGGGTTATAGCAATCAGCCCCAGCATTTT. Encoded protein: CASSPPGQGYSNQPQHF.

The chain has TRBV10-3 and TRBJ2-1, with D maybe TRBD1 (5 bases). The length of the CDR3 is 14 residues. Per germline, CDR1 ENHRY and CDR2 SYGVKD. V was shortened by 10 bases and J by 3 bases, with 16 bases between the two germline ends. The CDR3 DNA reads TGTGCCACCGAGACAGACCCCCTCTACAATGAGCAGTTCTTC. It encodes CATETDPLYNEQFF.

This clone was picked up one time. Here the CDR3 DNA reads TGTGCCAGCAGCCCTCGGACTAGCGGGGCAGATACGCAGTATTTT. It translates to CASSPRTSGADTQYF. The chain carries TRBV7-6 and TRBJ2-3; TRBD2 agrees at 12 bases. Germline lookup yields CDR1 SGHVS and CDR2 FNYEAQ. There are 15 residues in the CDR3. V was clipped by 5 bases and J by 4 bases; unmatched bases: 4. Supplemented by reference TRBV7-6 and TRBJ2-3, the full variable domain reads GAGVSQSPRYKVTKRGQDVALRCDPISGHVSLYWYRQALGQGPEFLTYFNYEAQQDKSGLPNDRFSAERPEGSISTLTIQRTEQRDSAMYRCASSPRTSGADTQYFGPGTRLTVL.

The chain couples TRBV6-5 to TRBJ1-1, with 7 bases aligning to TRBD1. CDR1 and CDR2 (germline): MNHEY, SVGAGI. This CDR3 comprises 11 residues. Trimming cost V 10 bases and J 4 bases; bases outside gene matches: 3. Written as DNA, the CDR3 is TGTGCCACTTCAGGGGGCACTGAAGCTTTCTTT. Translating it yields CATSGGTEAFF.